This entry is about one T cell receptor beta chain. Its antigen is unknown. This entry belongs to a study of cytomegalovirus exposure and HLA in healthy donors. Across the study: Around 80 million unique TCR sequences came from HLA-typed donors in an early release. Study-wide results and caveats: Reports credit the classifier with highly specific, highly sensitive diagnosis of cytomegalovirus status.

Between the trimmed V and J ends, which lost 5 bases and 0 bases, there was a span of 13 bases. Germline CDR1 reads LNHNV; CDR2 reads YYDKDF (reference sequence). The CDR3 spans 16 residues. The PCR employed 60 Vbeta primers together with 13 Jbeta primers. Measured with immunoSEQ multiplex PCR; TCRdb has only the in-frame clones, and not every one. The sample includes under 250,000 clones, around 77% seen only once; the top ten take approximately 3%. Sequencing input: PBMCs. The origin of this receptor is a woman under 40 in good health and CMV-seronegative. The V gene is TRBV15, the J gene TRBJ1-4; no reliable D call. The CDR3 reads CATSRSALSTNEKLFF. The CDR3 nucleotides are TGTGCCACCAGCCGATCAGCGCTCTCAACTAATGAAAAACTGTTTTTT.